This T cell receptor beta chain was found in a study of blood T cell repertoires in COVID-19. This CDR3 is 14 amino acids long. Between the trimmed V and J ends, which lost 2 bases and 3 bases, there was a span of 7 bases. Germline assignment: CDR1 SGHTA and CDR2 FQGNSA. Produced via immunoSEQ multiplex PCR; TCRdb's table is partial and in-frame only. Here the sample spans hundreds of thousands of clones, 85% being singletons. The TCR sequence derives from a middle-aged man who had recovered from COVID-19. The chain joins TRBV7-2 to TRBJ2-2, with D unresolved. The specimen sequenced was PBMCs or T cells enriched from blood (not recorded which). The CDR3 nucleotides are TGTGCCAGCAGCTTATTCTTAGACACCGGGGAGCTGTTTTTT. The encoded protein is CASSLFLDTGELFF.